The 28 T cell receptor beta chains below were found in one sample sequenced in a study of STAT3 mutations in large granular lymphocyte leukemia (dated by TCRdb to about 2019). The full study reports these points: All T-LGLL patients had at least one immunodominant TCRbeta clonotype, and roughly half had multiple immunodominant subclonotypes.

The library was made by the immunoSEQ multiplex PCR assay. TCRdb's version of the immuneACCESS table is confined to in-frame rearrangements and falls short of the full clone set. An unresolved V gene accounts for under half of the shortfall where checked; the remainder is of unknown origin. For this sample there are approximately 45,000 clones; about 81% appear just once. The top ten clonotypes cover less than 0.55% of the sample. Their antigens remain unidentified. Sequences were obtained from PBMCs. The receptor source for this set is a human donor with T large granular lymphocyte leukemia. Some clones in this sample may be carry-over from other donors' samples.

This chain joins TRBV19 and TRBJ1-5, with 10 bases matching TRBD1. This CDR3 is built from 15 residues. Trimming removed 3 bases from V and 7 bases from J; junction bases left unmatched: 6. Germline V gives CDR1 LNHDA, CDR2 SQIVND (reference sequence). The DNA of the CDR3 is TGTGCCAGTAGTATTGGGACAGGGGTATGGCAGCCCCAGCATTTT. Protein: CASSIGTGVWQPQHF.

This chain links TRBV27 with TRBJ1-2, with D possibly matching TRBD1 (6 bases). CDR1 is MNHEY and CDR2 is SMNVEV in the germline V gene (reference sequence). The CDR3 length is 15 residues. V shed 5 bases and J shed 4 bases, with 17 bases lying between them. In DNA, the CDR3 is TGTGCCAGCAGTCCCGTCCGAGGGGGGGTCTATGGCTACACCTTC. Translation gives CASSPVRGGVYGYTF.

The V gene is TRBV21-1, the J gene TRBJ1-5. TRBV21-1 is listed as a pseudogene. The CDR3 runs to 17 residues. This chain's CDR3 is CASSPSGGAYGNQPQHF. The CDR3 nucleotides read TGTGCCAGCAGCCCAAGTGGGGGGGCTTATGGCAATCAGCCCCAGCATTTT.

This clone was seen only a few times. J is TRBJ1-1 and V is TRBV7-9, with a tentative D call TRBD1 (5 bases). V lost 4 bases to trimming and J lost 0 bases, with 12 bases between them. Germline assignment: CDR1 SEHNR and CDR2 FQNEAQ (reference sequence). The CDR3 runs to 15 residues. The CDR3 sequence: CASSYSGTVNTEAFF. The DNA of the CDR3 is TGTGCCAGCAGCTATTCCGGGACGGTGAACACTGAAGCTTTCTTT.

The chain links TRBV10-3 to TRBJ1-2; possible D gene TRBD1, 6 bases. This CDR3 is built from 15 residues. The V end was cut by 6 bases, the J end by 4 bases, with 18 bases between. CDR1 is ENHRY and CDR2 is SYGVKD in the germline V gene. The CDR3 sequence: CAISEDPGDRYGYTF. DNA for the CDR3: TGTGCCATCAGCGAAGACCCAGGGGATCGCTATGGCTACACCTTC.

This clone appeared a single time. The rearrangement uses TRBV6-5 and TRBJ2-1, with a tentative D call TRBD1 (6 bases). The CDR3 loop spans 15 amino acids. Germline lookup yields CDR1 MNHEY and CDR2 SVGAGI. V shed 6 bases and J shed 1 base, with 13 bases lying between them. Here the CDR3 reads CASSVPGQSYNEQFF. DNA of the CDR3: TGTGCCAGCAGCGTACCCGGACAGTCCTACAATGAGCAGTTCTTC.

The chain combines TRBV4-2 with TRBJ2-3; weak D call: TRBD2 (6 bases). V lost 1 base, J lost 6 bases, and 17 bases lay in between. CDR3 length: 16 residues. Germline CDR1 is LGHNA and CDR2 is YNFKEQ. In DNA form, the CDR3 reads TGTGCCAGCAGCCAAGGCGTGCGGGGTTTTGAGGATACGCAGTATTTT. Protein product: CASSQGVRGFEDTQYF.

This chain uses TRBV10-3 with TRBJ1-3; D call uncertain. V was trimmed by 2 bases and J by 3 bases, leaving 11 bases between them. The CDR3 runs 15 residues. Germline-derived CDR1 and CDR2 are ENHRY and SYGVKD. The CDR3 DNA sequence: TGTGCCATCAGTGAGCCCAAGGGTGATGGAAACACCATATATTTT. Translated: CAISEPKGDGNTIYF.

This clone was recorded once. The chain combines TRBV6-5 with TRBJ2-7; D remains ambiguous. From germline, CDR1 is MNHEY and CDR2 SVGAGI. The CDR3 has 14 residues. The V gene lost 0 bases and the J gene lost 6 bases, with 12 bases spanning the gap. CDR3 bases: TGTGCCAGCAGTTACTCGGCATGGGTGGGCGAGCAGTACTTC. Its translation is CASSYSAWVGEQYF.

The chain employs TRBV27 and TRBJ1-5; TRBD1 agrees at 9 bases. The CDR3 is made up of 18 amino acids. CDR1 is MNHEY and CDR2 is SMNVEV in the germline V gene (reference sequence). V trimming: 1 base; J trimming: 3 bases; junction bases outside the gene matches: 10. Here the CDR3 DNA reads TGTGCCAGCAGTTTATTCGCCGGGACAGGGACCGTCAATCAGCCCCAGCATTTT. It yields the protein CASSLFAGTGTVNQPQHF.

This clone was detected a few times. The chain combines TRBV6-5 with TRBJ2-5; D remains ambiguous. The germline V gene has CDR1 MNHEY and CDR2 SVGAGI. CDR3 length equals 14 residues. V gave up 2 bases and J gave up 2 bases, with 9 bases separating them. CDR3 coding DNA: TGTGCCAGCAGTTACGATCGTCTTCAAGAGACCCAGTACTTC. Amino acids: CASSYDRLQETQYF.

The chain is built from TRBV19 and TRBJ2-3; 8 nucleotides agree with TRBD1. Germline V gives CDR1 LNHDA, CDR2 SQIVND (reference sequence). This CDR3 contains 15 residues. Unmatched junction bases numbered 7, after V lost 4 bases and J lost 4 bases. CDR3 in amino acids: CASSTGAGGSDTQYF. Written as DNA, the CDR3 is TGTGCCAGTAGTACTGGGGCAGGGGGCTCAGATACGCAGTATTTT.

The V call is TRBV6-6, the J call TRBJ2-3; TRBD2 matches at 10 bases. CDR1 is MNHNY and CDR2 is SVGAGI in the germline V gene (reference sequence). The CDR3 is 16 residues long. V lost 5 bases to trimming and J lost 3 bases; unmatched junction nucleotides: 8. CDR3 protein: CASSGHIAGGTDTQYF. The CDR3 region has the DNA TGTGCCAGCAGTGGCCATATAGCGGGGGGTACAGATACGCAGTATTTT.

V and J are TRBV27 and TRBJ1-1; possibly TRBD1 for D (5 bases). Per the germline V gene, CDR1 is MNHEY and CDR2 is SMNVEV (reference sequence). Trimming took 6 bases from V and 5 from J, leaving 10 bases between them. The CDR3 contains 12 residues. The CDR3 DNA reads as TGTGCCAGCAGGGGGGTGCGGACTGAAGCTTTCTTT. It specifies CASRGVRTEAFF.

The chain employs TRBV5-1 and TRBJ1-2, with TRBD1 matching over 12 bases. Germline CDR1 reads SGHRS; CDR2 reads YFSETQ. The V and J ends lost 0 bases and 7 bases, in that order; junction bases with no gene match: 4. The length of the CDR3 is 15 residues. The CDR3 reads CASSLAGQGARGYTF. CDR3 nucleotides: TGCGCCAGCAGCTTGGCGGGACAGGGGGCGCGTGGCTACACCTTC.

The V and J genes are TRBV13 and TRBJ2-5, with D possibly being TRBD1 or TRBD2 (5 bases each). The germline gives CDR1 PRHDT, CDR2 FYEKMQ (reference sequence). V gave up 5 bases and J gave up 2 bases, with 18 bases separating them. The CDR3 loop spans 16 amino acids. The CDR3 nucleotides read TGTGCCAGCAGCCTCCGGGACGGAGGACTTCAAGAGACCCAGTACTTC. Amino acid sequence: CASSLRDGGLQETQYF.

This clone was counted a few times. J is TRBJ1-1 and V is TRBV7-9; possible D gene TRBD1, 6 bases. Germline V gives CDR1 SEHNR, CDR2 FQNEAQ (reference sequence). CDR3 length: 14 amino acids. V dropped 1 base and J dropped 4 bases, with 10 bases sitting between them. CDR3 loop: CASSLERGSTEAFF. DNA for the CDR3: TGTGCCAGCAGCTTAGAAAGGGGGAGCACTGAAGCTTTCTTT.

The chain combines TRBV5-4 with TRBJ1-1; D is unclear. CDR3 length equals 14 residues. Germline loops: CDR1 SGHNT, CDR2 YYREEE (reference sequence). Trimming removed 2 bases from V and 4 bases from J, with 12 bases in between. CDR3 residues: CASSFMLGSTEAFF. CDR3 in DNA: TGTGCCAGCAGCTTTATGTTGGGGAGCACTGAAGCTTTCTTT.

This clone has only a few counts. This sequence joins TRBV10-1 and TRBJ1-2; D gene ambiguous. Germline V gene lookup returns CDR1 WNHNN and CDR2 SYGVQD (reference sequence). The V gene lost 7 bases and the J gene lost 4 bases, with 13 bases spanning the gap. The CDR3 spans 13 residues. The CDR3 DNA reads as TGCGCCAGCATCCCAGACACCATCTATGGCTACACCTTC. This sequence encodes CASIPDTIYGYTF.

This chain links TRBV7-6 with TRBJ2-3; D may be TRBD2 (6 bases). The V end lost 5 bases, the J end lost 3 bases, and 12 bases lay between the germline ends. Germline CDR1 and CDR2: SGHVS and FNYEAQ. The CDR3 length is 14 residues. The CDR3 reads CASSQRASTDTQYF. In DNA, the CDR3 is TGTGCCAGCAGCCAGCGGGCTTCGACAGATACGCAGTATTTT. The full variable domain, completed using reference TRBV7-6 and TRBJ2-3, is GAGVSQSPRYKVTKRGQDVALRCDPISGHVSLYWYRQALGQGPEFLTYFNYEAQQDKSGLPNDRFSAERPEGSISTLTIQRTEQRDSAMYRCASSQRASTDTQYFGPGTRLTVL.

This clone was observed a handful of times. The V and J genes are TRBV2 and TRBJ2-5, with D unclear. V was clipped by 6 bases and J by 1 base, with 9 bases between them. The CDR3 covers 13 residues. In germline, CDR1 is SNHLY, CDR2 FYNNEI. As DNA, the CDR3 is TGTGCCAGCAGCGGCCCCTTCCAAGAGACCCAGTACTTC. Protein sequence: CASSGPFQETQYF.

V is TRBV2 and J is TRBJ1-5; no reliable D call. Germline lookup yields CDR1 SNHLY and CDR2 FYNNEI. The V and J ends lost 2 bases and 1 base respectively, with 6 bases between them. The CDR3 runs to 14 residues. The CDR3 nucleotides read TGTGCCAGCAGTGAATGGGGAAGCAATCAGCCCCAGCATTTT. Its translation: CASSEWGSNQPQHF.

The V call is TRBV19, the J call TRBJ1-2; no reliable D call. CDR1 LNHDA and CDR2 SQIVND come from the germline V gene (reference sequence). With 9 bases removed from V and 2 bases from J, the gap between germline ends came to 19 bases. This CDR3 is 15 amino acids long. This chain's CDR3 is CASKKGNGLNYGYTF. CDR3 nucleotide sequence: TGTGCCAGCAAGAAGGGAAATGGGTTGAACTATGGCTACACCTTC.

The chain recombines TRBV18 with TRBJ2-3, with TRBD2 matching 10 bases. Germline assignment: CDR1 KGHSH and CDR2 LQKENI. The V gene end was trimmed by 1 base and the J gene end by 6 bases; junction bases not matched to a gene: 13. This CDR3 comprises 18 residues. The CDR3 spells CASSPRKLAGMEWDTQYF. The CDR3 nucleotides read TGTGCCAGCTCACCACGCAAACTAGCGGGGATGGAGTGGGATACGCAGTATTTT.

This clone was counted once. This chain uses TRBV6-6 with TRBJ2-7, with TRBD2 identical over 7 bases. This CDR3 has 15 amino acids. J was trimmed by 0 bases and V by 7 bases; bases with no gene match: 9. Germline values: CDR1 MNHNY, CDR2 SVGAGI (reference sequence). CDR3 sequence reads: CASTWGGTVSYEQYF. CDR3 in DNA: TGTGCCAGCACTTGGGGAGGGACGGTCTCCTACGAGCAGTACTTC.

The chain is built from TRBV5-6 and TRBJ1-3; D remains ambiguous. CDR3 length: 16 amino acids. Germline CDR1 and CDR2: SGHDT and YYEEEE. V was pared by 4 bases and J by 1 base, with 15 bases between. The CDR3 spells CASSILRRPSGNTIYF. The CDR3, as DNA: TGTGCCAGCAGCATCTTGCGGAGGCCGTCTGGAAACACCATATATTTT.

The chain couples TRBV6-5 to TRBJ1-5; D uncertain. With 0 bases removed from V and 3 bases from J, the gap between germline ends came to 9 bases. This CDR3 has 15 residues. Germline CDR1 is MNHEY and CDR2 is SVGAGI. The CDR3 region is CASSYSFGDNQPQHF. As DNA, the CDR3 is TGTGCCAGCAGTTACTCGTTTGGGGACAATCAGCCCCAGCATTTT.

This sequence joins TRBV6-5 and TRBJ1-2; 9 nucleotides line up with TRBD1. The CDR3 runs to 14 residues. Germline CDR1 is MNHEY and CDR2 is SVGAGI. Trimming cost V 6 bases and J 2 bases; bases outside gene matches: 4. The CDR3 sequence: CASRGQGPNYGYTF. CDR3 coding DNA: TGTGCCAGCAGAGGACAGGGGCCGAACTATGGCTACACCTTC.